This T cell receptor (beta chain) was sequenced in a study of T cell responses to AZD1222 COVID-19 vaccine. Profiled with immunoSEQ multiplex PCR; TCRdb holds only in-frame clones, not every one. The table lists more than 85,000 clones, roughly 92% of them singletons, with roughly 2.5% in the top ten. Findings and caveats of the study: In a largely white British group with more females than males, clonal diversity was possibly underestimated.

This clone is a singleton in its sample. What it binds is not known. The CDR3 covers 15 residues. V lost 4 bases to trimming and J lost 1 base, with 11 bases between them. Looked up from germline, CDR1 is MDHEN and CDR2 is SYDVKM. V usage is TRBV28 and J usage is TRBJ1-3; D unclear. This receptor was taken from an adult who received the AZD1222 COVID-19 vaccine. Sequencing used peripheral blood, obtained 28 days after the second AZD1222 dose. The CDR3 spells CASSSPPGSGNTIYF. In nucleotides, the CDR3 is TGTGCCAGCAGTTCCCCCCCCGGGTCTGGAAACACCATATATTTT. The full variable domain, rest sourced from reference TRBV28 and TRBJ1-3, is DVKVTQSSRYLVKRTGEKVFLECVQDMDHENMFWYRQDPGLGLRLIYFSYDVKMKEKGDIPEGYSVSREKKERFSLILESASTNQTSMYLCASSSPPGSGNTIYFGEGSWLTVV.